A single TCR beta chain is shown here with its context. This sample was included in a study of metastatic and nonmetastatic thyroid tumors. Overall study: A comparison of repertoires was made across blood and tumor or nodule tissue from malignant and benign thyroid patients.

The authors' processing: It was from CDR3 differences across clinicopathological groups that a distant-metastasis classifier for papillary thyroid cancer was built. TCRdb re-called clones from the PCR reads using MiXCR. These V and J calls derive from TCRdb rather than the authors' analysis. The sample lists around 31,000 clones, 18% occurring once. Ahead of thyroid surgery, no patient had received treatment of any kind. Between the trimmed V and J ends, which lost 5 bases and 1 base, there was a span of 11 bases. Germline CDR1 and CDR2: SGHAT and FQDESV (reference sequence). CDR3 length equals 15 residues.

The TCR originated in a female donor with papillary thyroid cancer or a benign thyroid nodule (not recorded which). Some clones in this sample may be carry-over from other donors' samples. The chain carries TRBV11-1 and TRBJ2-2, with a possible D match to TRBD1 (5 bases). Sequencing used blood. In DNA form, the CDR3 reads TGTGCCAGCAGCCGACAGACTTTGAACACCGGGGAGCTGTTTTTT. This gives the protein CASSRQTLNTGELFF.